The 10 T cell receptor beta chains given below trace back to one sample, sequenced in a study of cytomegalovirus exposure and HLA in healthy donors. The primer mix had 60 Vbeta and 13 Jbeta primers. Using immunoSEQ multiplex PCR, the repertoire was profiled, and TCRdb retains in-frame clones only, with some absent. The data contain some 67,000 clones, around 80% of them singletons. Specimen: PBMCs. The origin of the receptors is a middle-aged man in good health and CMV-seronegative.

The chain recombines TRBV28 with TRBJ2-6, with 7 bases lining up with TRBD1. V shed 7 bases and J 2 bases; nucleotides not matched to a gene: 14. CDR1 and CDR2 (germline): MDHEN, SYDVKM. The CDR3 consists of 18 residues. CDR3 nucleotides: TGTGCCAGCACCTCCGGACAGGAACTCAGGGCTGGGGCCAACGTCCTGACTTTC. It specifies CASTSGQELRAGANVLTF.

The chain has TRBV5-1 and TRBJ2-2, with D perhaps TRBD2 (6 bases). Trimming removed 5 bases at V and 5 bases at J, with 13 bases between. Germline V gene data show CDR1 as SGHRS and CDR2 as YFSETQ. The CDR3 is 14 residues long. CDR3 protein: CASRLAARTGELFF. CDR3 bases: TGCGCCAGCAGACTAGCTGCGAGGACCGGGGAGCTGTTTTTT.

The gene calls are TRBV7-2 and TRBJ2-5; the D is unclear. The J call is doubtful: the DNA matches TRBJ2-7 better. There are 13 residues in the CDR3. The germline V gene has CDR1 SGHTA and CDR2 FQGNSA. This CDR3 reads CASSLDGTYEQYF. CDR3 DNA sequence: TGTGCCAGCAGCTTAGACGGTACCTACGAGCAGTACTTC.

The rearrangement links TRBV27 to TRBJ2-7, with 7 positions matching TRBD1. Germline V CDR1 and CDR2: MNHEY, SMNVEV (reference sequence). Germline trimming cut 4 bases from V and 3 bases from J; bases unmatched to any gene: 12. The CDR3 covers 16 residues. The CDR3 DNA sequence: TGTGCCAGCAGTTCTATACCCGGGACAGATATCTACGAGCAGTACTTC. Its protein is CASSSIPGTDIYEQYF.

This clone appeared a few times. V gene TRBV6-6 combines with J gene TRBJ2-7, with 11 positions matching TRBD1. The CDR3 contains 15 residues. CDR1 and CDR2 from the germline V gene are MNHNY and SVGAGI (reference sequence). The ends lost 5 bases at V and 2 bases at J; junction bases unmatched: 5. The CDR3 sequence is CASSELDRGPYEQYF. The CDR3 DNA is TGTGCCAGCAGTGAGTTGGACAGGGGGCCCTACGAGCAGTACTTC.

V usage is TRBV5-1 and J usage is TRBJ2-3; 13 bases line up with TRBD2. Germline V lookup: CDR1 SGHRS, CDR2 YFSETQ. This CDR3 comprises 18 residues. J was trimmed by 6 bases and V by 1 base; bases with no gene match: 11. This CDR3 reads CASSLRVRTSGRGDTQYF. CDR3 sequence (DNA): TGCGCCAGCAGCTTGAGGGTACGGACTAGCGGGAGAGGGGATACGCAGTATTTT.

This clone was counted a single time. The chain is built from TRBV6-1 and TRBJ2-7, with TRBD2 matching over 8 bases. Germline CDR1 MNHNS, CDR2 SASEGT. Trimming cost V 5 bases and J 5 bases; bases outside gene matches: 8. The length of the CDR3 is 14 residues. CDR3 protein: CASSLRGEVNEQYF. In DNA, the CDR3 is TGTGCCAGCAGTTTGCGGGGGGAGGTCAACGAGCAGTACTTC.

The V call is TRBV2, the J call TRBJ2-5; D call uncertain. CDR3 length: 14 amino acids. V gave up 3 bases and J gave up 0 bases, with 8 bases separating them. Germline lookup yields CDR1 SNHLY and CDR2 FYNNEI. The CDR3 DNA is TGTGCCAGCAGTGAGCGGCGGAACCAAGAGACCCAGTACTTC. Amino acid sequence: CASSERRNQETQYF.

This CDR3 reads CASSSPSGGDDTQYF. The DNA for the CDR3 is TGTGCCAGCTCATCCCCTAGCGGGGGAGACGATACGCAGTATTTT. V usage is TRBV18 and J usage is TRBJ2-3, with 10 bases identical to TRBD2. V was clipped by 5 bases and J by 6 bases; unmatched bases: 8. The CDR3 consists of 15 residues. Germline V lookup: CDR1 KGHSH, CDR2 LQKENI.

The chain uses TRBV7-8 and TRBJ1-5; D remains ambiguous. V lost 5 bases to trimming and J lost 1 base, with 18 bases between them. The CDR3 spans 17 residues. Germline CDR1 SGHVS, CDR2 FQNEAQ. The CDR3 DNA reads TGTGCCAGCAGCGACGTTCTGGAGGCTCAGAGCAATCAGCCCCAGCATTTT. Translated: CASSDVLEAQSNQPQHF.